The 24 T cell receptor beta chains given below trace back to one sample, sequenced in a study of cytomegalovirus exposure and HLA in healthy donors (dated 2017 in TCRdb). Libraries were built with the immunoSEQ multiplex PCR assay. The multiplex PCR relied on a mix of 60 forward primers for TCR Vbeta segments and 13 reverse primers for TCR Jbeta segments. TCRdb provides this immuneACCESS table in a form limited to in-frame rearrangements. Some clones are lacking; in checked studies, under half of them reflect an unresolved V gene, and why the rest are absent is not known. The sample includes around 180,000 clones, with roughly 80% observed a single time. The ten biggest clones cover around 0.25% of the sample. The sample consisted of PBMCs. The receptors derive from a boy younger than 18 in good health and CMV-seronegative.

V usage is TRBV5-1 and J usage is TRBJ2-1, with TRBD2 matching over 7 bases. The ends lost 0 bases at V and 9 bases at J; junction bases unmatched: 9. CDR1 SGHRS and CDR2 YFSETQ come from the germline V gene. The CDR3 runs 15 residues. The DNA for the CDR3 is TGCGCCAGCAGCTTGGTTGGCGGGGGATCAGGTGAGCAGTTCTTC. Its translation is CASSLVGGGSGEQFF.

This clone occurred once. CDR3 bases: TGTGCCAGCAGCCTGGACAGGGGAAATGATGGCTACACCTTC. Translation gives CASSLDRGNDGYTF. This chain joins TRBV7-9 and TRBJ1-2; TRBD1 matches at 9 bases. Germline V gene data show CDR1 as SEHNR and CDR2 as FQNEAQ (reference sequence). The CDR3 is 14 amino acids. The junction had 7 bases not matched to a gene; V was cut back by 5 bases and J by 6 bases.

The chain links TRBV9 to TRBJ2-7, with 8 bases fitting TRBD1. V was pared by 0 bases and J by 3 bases, with 2 bases of the junction left unmatched. This CDR3 comprises 14 residues. Per germline, CDR1 SGDLS and CDR2 YYNGEE. CDR3 bases: TGTGCCAGCAGCGTAGCAGGGGGCGGCTACGAGCAGTACTTC. It encodes CASSVAGGGYEQYF.

V gene TRBV30 combines with J gene TRBJ2-7; D may be TRBD1 (5 bases). The CDR3 has 13 amino acids. The germline V and J ends were trimmed by 3 bases and 2 bases, with 11 bases remaining between them. The germline V gene has CDR1 GTSNPN and CDR2 SVGIG (reference sequence). The CDR3 coding sequence is TGTGCCTGGAGCGAACGACAGACCTACGAGCAGTACTTC. Its protein product is CAWSERQTYEQYF.

The rearrangement links TRBV7-8 to TRBJ2-1; 13 nucleotides align to TRBD2. This CDR3 comprises 16 residues. Unmatched junction bases numbered 2, after V lost 3 bases and J lost 3 bases. Germline V gene data show CDR1 as SGHVS and CDR2 as FQNEAQ. The CDR3 loop reads CASSFWTSGSYNEQFF. CDR3 DNA: TGTGCCAGCAGCTTTTGGACTAGCGGGAGCTACAATGAGCAGTTCTTC.

The J gene is TRBJ2-5, the V gene TRBV28; weak D call: TRBD1 (6 bases). V gave up 2 bases and J gave up 5 bases, with 12 bases separating them. The germline gives CDR1 MDHEN, CDR2 SYDVKM. CDR3 length equals 14 residues. The CDR3 reads CASSLGRQGETQYF. The CDR3, as DNA: TGTGCCAGCAGTTTAGGACGGCAGGGGGAGACCCAGTACTTC.

The rearrangement links TRBV5-4 to TRBJ2-5, with unresolved D. Looked up from germline, CDR1 is SGHNT and CDR2 is YYREEE (reference sequence). CDR3 length: 13 residues. The V end was cut by 3 bases, the J end by 6 bases, with 12 bases between. CDR3 bases: TGTGCCAGCAGCTCGCCGGGTCCGAAGACCCAGTACTTC. Translating gives CASSSPGPKTQYF.

This rearrangement joins TRBV15 to TRBJ1-5; D ambiguous. Germline lookup yields CDR1 LNHNV and CDR2 YYDKDF (reference sequence). The CDR3 has 12 amino acids. Trimming removed 3 bases from V and 5 bases from J, with 5 bases in between. The CDR3 here is CATSSIDQPQHF. CDR3 in DNA: TGTGCCACCAGCAGCATTGATCAGCCCCAGCATTTT.

For this clone: The germline gene is not matched at one end of the junction; a read error may be the cause. The chain combines TRBV6-1 with TRBJ2-5; 12 bases match TRBD1. The CDR3 extends over 22 amino acids. Germline CDR1 MNHNS, CDR2 SASEGT. As DNA, the CDR3 is TGTGCCAGCAGAGAAGCTGGGGGACAAGGGACAGGGGGCGTACATTTCCAAGAGACCCAGTACTTC. Translating gives CASREAGGQGTGGVHFQETQYF.

A word on this clone: The sample carries other DNA sequences with the same CDR3. This chain joins TRBV5-1 and TRBJ1-2; possibly TRBD1 for D (5 bases). Germline V CDR1 and CDR2: SGHRS, YFSETQ. This CDR3 spans 13 amino acids. Trimming pared 2 bases from V and 1 base from J, leaving 6 bases between. CDR3 in amino acids: CASSLDSNYGYTF. The CDR3 DNA reads as TGCGCCAGCAGCTTAGACAGTAACTATGGCTACACCTTC.

CDR3 DNA: TGTGCCAGCAGCTTAGGGGTTATGGGACAGTCGAGCTCTGGGGCCAACGTCCTGACTTTC. It yields the protein CASSLGVMGQSSSGANVLTF. The chain carries TRBV7-6 and TRBJ2-6; TRBD1 matches 7 bases. The CDR3 runs 20 residues. In germline, CDR1 is SGHVS, CDR2 FNYEAQ. The trim removed 1 base at V and 0 bases at J, leaving 12 bases unmatched.

The chain couples TRBV5-1 to TRBJ1-1, with a weak D call TRBD1 (5 bases). The germline CDR1 and CDR2 sequences are SGHRS and YFSETQ. Trimming removed 0 bases at V and 5 bases at J, with 11 bases between. The CDR3 has 14 residues. In DNA, the CDR3 is TGCGCCAGCAGCTTGGAGGGGCCGGAGACTGAAGCTTTCTTT. Translated: CASSLEGPETEAFF.

V is TRBV5-1 and J is TRBJ2-5, with 8 bases lining up with TRBD2. The junction had 25 bases not matched to a gene; V was cut back by 7 bases and J by 2 bases. The length of the CDR3 is 20 residues. Germline CDR1 SGHRS, CDR2 YFSETQ. The CDR3 coding sequence is TGCGCCAGCCCCCCCGCCGCTTGGCCGTTTCGGCGGGGGGCTCAAGAGACCCAGTACTTC. Amino acids: CASPPAAWPFRRGAQETQYF.

The V gene is TRBV7-2, the J gene TRBJ2-1, with 12 bases matching TRBD2. This CDR3 is 17 amino acids long. The V segment lost 1 base and the J segment 4 bases; nucleotides outside the gene matches: 5. Germline CDR1 reads SGHTA; CDR2 reads FQGNSA. The CDR3 sequence: CASSLGLAGAQYNEQFF. Written as DNA, the CDR3 is TGTGCCAGCAGCTTAGGACTAGCGGGGGCGCAATACAATGAGCAGTTCTTC.

V is TRBV5-1 and J is TRBJ2-7, with D tentatively TRBD2 (5 bases). V lost 3 bases to trimming and J lost 3 bases, with 16 bases between them. Germline CDR1 SGHRS, CDR2 YFSETQ. The CDR3 spans 15 residues. This chain's CDR3 is CASSSSGSTSYEQYF. The CDR3 nucleotides are TGCGCCAGCAGCTCCTCGGGGAGCACGAGCTACGAGCAGTACTTC. Using reference TRBV5-1 and TRBJ2-7 for the parts outside the CDR3, the full variable domain is KAGVTQTPRYLIKTRGQQVTLSCSPISGHRSVSWYQQTPGQGLQFLFEYFSETQRNKGNFPGRFSGRQFSNSRSEMNVSTLELGDSALYLCASSSSGSTSYEQYFGPGTRLTVT.

This chain links TRBV30 with TRBJ2-7; a possible D gene is TRBD2 (7 bases). This CDR3 region has 15 residues. V was trimmed by 4 bases and J by 0 bases, leaving 16 bases between them. Germline V gene data show CDR1 as GTSNPN and CDR2 as SVGIG (reference sequence). The CDR3 loop reads CAWKVGRGSSYEQYF. In nucleotides, the CDR3 is TGTGCCTGGAAAGTGGGGAGGGGGAGCTCCTACGAGCAGTACTTC.

The chain couples TRBV27 to TRBJ2-7, with TRBD1 identical over 9 bases. In germline, CDR1 is MNHEY, CDR2 SMNVEV (reference sequence). This CDR3 comprises 14 residues. V was pared by 3 bases and J by 6 bases, with 6 bases of the junction left unmatched. The CDR3 is CASSFGTGLFEQYF. CDR3 coding DNA: TGTGCCAGCAGTTTCGGGACAGGGCTGTTCGAGCAGTACTTC.

This chain joins TRBV5-4 and TRBJ2-1; tentatively, D is TRBD1 (7 bases). The V end lost 3 bases, the J end lost 10 bases, and 11 bases lay between the germline ends. The CDR3 loop spans 12 amino acids. Germline V gene sequence: CDR1 SGHNT, CDR2 YYREEE (reference sequence). CDR3 protein: CASSSQGGEQFF. In nucleotides, the CDR3 is TGTGCCAGCAGCTCCCAGGGGGGAGAGCAGTTCTTC.

The chain links TRBV7-2 to TRBJ1-5; the D gene is possibly TRBD1 (5 bases). The ends were cut back, 4 bases at V and 9 bases at J, with 13 bases in the middle. The CDR3 runs 13 residues. Germline V gene lookup returns CDR1 SGHTA and CDR2 FQGNSA. CDR3 sequence (DNA): TGTGCCAGCAGCTGGGGCACCTCGAGGCCCCAGCATTTT. Translated: CASSWGTSRPQHF.

As regards this clone: Other DNA sequences in this sample translate to the same CDR3. This chain links TRBV5-1 with TRBJ2-7, with D possibly matching TRBD1 (6 bases). Germline CDR1 and CDR2: SGHRS and YFSETQ. CDR3 length: 13 residues. V gave up 3 bases and J gave up 2 bases, with 9 bases separating them. CDR3 coding DNA: TGCGCCAGCAGCTCAGGACAGACCTACGAGCAGTACTTC. It codes for CASSSGQTYEQYF.

For the CDR3, the DNA is TGTGCCTGGAGGATGGCGGGGGGCACCGGGGAGCTGTTTTTT. Residues: CAWRMAGGTGELFF. V usage is TRBV30 and J usage is TRBJ2-2; 8 bases fit TRBD2. The CDR3 has 14 residues. Germline CDR1 and CDR2: GTSNPN and SVGIG (reference sequence). Trimming cost V 3 bases and J 4 bases; bases outside gene matches: 4.

This chain connects TRBV2 to TRBJ2-2, with D possibly TRBD2 on 7 matching bases. CDR1 and CDR2 from the germline V gene are SNHLY and FYNNEI. This CDR3 spans 16 amino acids. Trimming removed 9 bases at V and 4 bases at J, with 21 bases between. Here the CDR3 DNA reads TGTGCCAGACGGGGTGGGGGGGCCATGAGCACCGGGGAGCTGTTTTTT. This translates into CARRGGGAMSTGELFF.

This sequence joins TRBV27 and TRBJ1-1; the match to TRBD1 covers 8 bases. There are 14 residues in the CDR3. Looked up from germline, CDR1 is MNHEY and CDR2 is SMNVEV (reference sequence). V shed 6 bases and J 1 base; nucleotides not matched to a gene: 4. DNA for the CDR3: TGTGCCAGCAGCAGGGGACAGGCGAACACTGAAGCTTTCTTT. Encoded protein: CASSRGQANTEAFF.

This clone was observed a single time. The gene calls are TRBV29-1 and TRBJ1-2; 10 bases agree with TRBD1. V was pared by 6 bases and J by 3 bases, with 10 bases of the junction left unmatched. Germline values: CDR1 SQVTM, CDR2 ANQGSEA. This CDR3 region has 15 residues. CDR3 sequence: CSVEKRTGGDYGYTF. The CDR3 DNA reads as TGCAGCGTAGAGAAAAGGACAGGGGGTGACTATGGCTACACCTTC. Full variable domain (missing parts from reference TRBV29-1 and TRBJ1-2): SAVISQKPSRDICQRGTSLTIQCQVDSQVTMMFWYRQQPGQSLTLIATANQGSEATYESGFVIDKFPISRPNLTFSTLTVSNMSPEDSSIYLCSVEKRTGGDYGYTFGSGTRLTVV.